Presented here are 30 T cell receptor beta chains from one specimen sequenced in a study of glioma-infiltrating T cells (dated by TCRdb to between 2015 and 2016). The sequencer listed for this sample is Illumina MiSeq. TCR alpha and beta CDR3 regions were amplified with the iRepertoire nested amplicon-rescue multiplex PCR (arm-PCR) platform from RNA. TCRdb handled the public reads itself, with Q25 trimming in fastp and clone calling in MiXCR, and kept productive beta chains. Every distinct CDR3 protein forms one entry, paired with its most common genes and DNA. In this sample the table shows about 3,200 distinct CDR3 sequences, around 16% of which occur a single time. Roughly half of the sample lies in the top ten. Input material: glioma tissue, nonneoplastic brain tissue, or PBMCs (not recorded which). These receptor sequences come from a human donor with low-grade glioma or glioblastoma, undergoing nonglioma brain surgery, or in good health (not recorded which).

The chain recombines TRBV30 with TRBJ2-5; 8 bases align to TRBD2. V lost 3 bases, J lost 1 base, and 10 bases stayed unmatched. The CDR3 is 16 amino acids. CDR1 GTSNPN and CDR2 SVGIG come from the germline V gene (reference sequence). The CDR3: CAWRGGTSGSQETQYF. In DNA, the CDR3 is TGTGCCTGGAGAGGCGGAACTAGCGGATCCCAAGAGACCCAGTACTTC. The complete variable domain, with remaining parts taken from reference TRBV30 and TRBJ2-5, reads SQTIHQWPATLVQPVGSPLSLECTVEGTSNPNLYWYRQAAGRGLQLLFYSVGIGQISSEVPQNLSASRPQDRQFILSSKKLLLSDSGFYLCAWRGGTSGSQETQYFGPGTRLLVL.

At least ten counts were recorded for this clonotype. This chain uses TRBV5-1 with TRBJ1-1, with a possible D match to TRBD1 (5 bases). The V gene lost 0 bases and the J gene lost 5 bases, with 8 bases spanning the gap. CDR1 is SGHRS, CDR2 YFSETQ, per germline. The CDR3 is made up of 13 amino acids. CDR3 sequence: CASSLDGGTEAFF. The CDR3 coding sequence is TGCGCCAGCAGCTTGGATGGGGGTACTGAAGCTTTCTTT.

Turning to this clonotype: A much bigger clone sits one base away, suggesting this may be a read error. The CDR3 DNA reads as TGTTCCAGCAGTGAACATGTGGGTGGCAGATTAAATCAGCCCCAGCATTTT. Translation: CSSSEHVGGRLNQPQHF. This chain links TRBV2 with TRBJ1-5; no definite D call. Germline CDR1 and CDR2: SNHLY and FYNNEI. CDR3 length: 17 amino acids.

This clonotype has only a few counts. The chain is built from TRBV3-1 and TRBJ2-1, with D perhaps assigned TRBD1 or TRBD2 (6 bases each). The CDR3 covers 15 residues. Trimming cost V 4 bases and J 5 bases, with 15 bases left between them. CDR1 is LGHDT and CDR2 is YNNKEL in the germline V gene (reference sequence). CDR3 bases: TGTGCCAGCAGCCGGGGGCGGACTACCCACAATGAGCAGTTCTTC. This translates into CASSRGRTTHNEQFF.

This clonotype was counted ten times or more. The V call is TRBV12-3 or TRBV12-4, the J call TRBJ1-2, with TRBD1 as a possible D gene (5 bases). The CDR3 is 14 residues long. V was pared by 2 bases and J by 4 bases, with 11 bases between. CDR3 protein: CASSLSGVGYGYTF. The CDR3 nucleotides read TGTGCCAGCAGTTTATCGGGGGTAGGCTATGGCTACACCTTC.

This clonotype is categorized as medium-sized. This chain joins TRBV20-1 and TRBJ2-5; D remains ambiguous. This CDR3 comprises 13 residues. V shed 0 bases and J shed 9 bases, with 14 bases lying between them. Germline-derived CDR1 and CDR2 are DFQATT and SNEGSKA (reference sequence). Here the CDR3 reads CSARDRLALAQYF. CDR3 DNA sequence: TGCAGTGCTAGAGATCGGTTGGCGTTGGCCCAGTACTTC.

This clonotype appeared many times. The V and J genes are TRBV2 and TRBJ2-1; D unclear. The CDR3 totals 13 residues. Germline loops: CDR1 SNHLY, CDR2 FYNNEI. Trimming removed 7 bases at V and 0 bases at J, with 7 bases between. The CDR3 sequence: CASKTDSYNEQFF. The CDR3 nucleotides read TGTGCCAGCAAAACAGACTCCTACAATGAGCAGTTCTTC. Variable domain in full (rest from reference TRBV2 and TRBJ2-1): EPEVTQTPSHQVTQMGQEVILRCVPISNHLYFYWYRQILGQKVEFLVSFYNNEISEKSEIFDDQFSVERPDGSNFTLKIRSTKLEDSAMYFCASKTDSYNEQFFGPGTRLTVL.

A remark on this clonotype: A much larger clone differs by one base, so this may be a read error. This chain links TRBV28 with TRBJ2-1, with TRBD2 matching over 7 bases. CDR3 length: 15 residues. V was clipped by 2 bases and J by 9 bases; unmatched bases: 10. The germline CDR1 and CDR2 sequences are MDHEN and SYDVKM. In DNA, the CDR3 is TGTGCCAGCAGTTTAATAGGACTAGAGCGTCGTGAGCAGTTCTTC. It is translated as CASSLIGLERREQFF.

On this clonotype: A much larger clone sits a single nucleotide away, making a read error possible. The CDR3 nucleotides read TGCGCCAGCAGCTTTGGGGGTTCGAACACTGAAGCTTTCTTT. Translation gives CASSFGGSNTEAFF. The rearrangement links TRBV5-1 to TRBJ1-1; TRBD1 might be the D (5 bases). Germline-derived CDR1 and CDR2 are SGHRS and YFSETQ. Trimming stripped 2 bases from V and 1 base from J, with 9 bases between. The CDR3 runs 14 residues. Combining the CDR3 with reference TRBV5-1 and TRBJ1-1 gives the whole variable domain KAGVTQTPRYLIKTRGQQVTLSCSPISGHRSVSWYQQTPGQGLQFLFEYFSETQRNKGNFPGRFSGRQFSNSRSEMNVSTLELGDSALYLCASSFGGSNTEAFFGQGTRLTVV.

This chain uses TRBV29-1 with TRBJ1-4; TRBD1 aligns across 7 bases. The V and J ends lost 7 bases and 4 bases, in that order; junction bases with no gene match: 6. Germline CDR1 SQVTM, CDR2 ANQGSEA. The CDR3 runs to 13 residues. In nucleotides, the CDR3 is TGCAGCGCCCATGACAGGGATAATGAAAAACTGTTTTTT. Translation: CSAHDRDNEKLFF.

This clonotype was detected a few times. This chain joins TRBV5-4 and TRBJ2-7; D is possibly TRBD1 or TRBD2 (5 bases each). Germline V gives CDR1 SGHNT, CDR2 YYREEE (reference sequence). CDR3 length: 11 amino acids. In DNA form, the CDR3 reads TGTGCCAGCAGCTTTGGGGGAGAGCGGTACGTC. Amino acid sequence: CASSFGGERYV.

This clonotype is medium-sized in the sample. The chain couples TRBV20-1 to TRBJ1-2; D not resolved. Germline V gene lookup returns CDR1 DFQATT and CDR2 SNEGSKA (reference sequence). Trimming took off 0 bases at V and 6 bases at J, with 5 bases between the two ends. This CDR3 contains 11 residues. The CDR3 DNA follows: TGCAGTGCTAGAGATTTGGATGGCTACACCTTC. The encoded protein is CSARDLDGYTF.

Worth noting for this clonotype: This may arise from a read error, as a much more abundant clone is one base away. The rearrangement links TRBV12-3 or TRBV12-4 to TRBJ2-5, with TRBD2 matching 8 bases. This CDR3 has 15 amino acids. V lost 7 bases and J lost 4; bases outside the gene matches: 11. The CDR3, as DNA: TGTGCCAGCACCATTAGGGGACTAGGGGGAGAGACCCAGTACTTC. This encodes CASTIRGLGGETQYF.

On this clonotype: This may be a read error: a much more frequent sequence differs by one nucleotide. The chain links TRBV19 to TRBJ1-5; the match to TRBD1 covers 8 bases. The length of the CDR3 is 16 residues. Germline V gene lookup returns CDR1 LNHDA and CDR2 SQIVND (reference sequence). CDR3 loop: CTSIGRGQGSNQPQHF. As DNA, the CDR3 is TGTACCAGTATCGGCCGCGGACAGGGAAGCAATCAGCCCCAGCATTTT.

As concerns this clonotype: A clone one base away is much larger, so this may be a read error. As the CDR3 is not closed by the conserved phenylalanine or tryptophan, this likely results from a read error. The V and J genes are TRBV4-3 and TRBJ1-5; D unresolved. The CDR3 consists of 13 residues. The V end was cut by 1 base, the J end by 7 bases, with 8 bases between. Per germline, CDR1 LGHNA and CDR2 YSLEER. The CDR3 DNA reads TGCGCCAGCAGCCAAGTTTTCAACCAGCCCCAGCATCTT. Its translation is CASSQVFNQPQHL.

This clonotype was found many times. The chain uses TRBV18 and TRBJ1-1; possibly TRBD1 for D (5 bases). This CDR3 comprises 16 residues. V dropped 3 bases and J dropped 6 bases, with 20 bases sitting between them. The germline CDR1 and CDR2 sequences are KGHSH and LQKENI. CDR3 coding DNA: TGTGCCAGCTCACCCGGACAACTGGTCCGTCAGGCTGAAGCTTTCTTT. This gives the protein CASSPGQLVRQAEAFF.

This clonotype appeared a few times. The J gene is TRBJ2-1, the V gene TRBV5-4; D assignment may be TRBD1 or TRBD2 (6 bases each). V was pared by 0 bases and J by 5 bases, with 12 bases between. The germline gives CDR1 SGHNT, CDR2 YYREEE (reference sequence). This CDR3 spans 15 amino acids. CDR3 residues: CASSLAGGPHNEQFF. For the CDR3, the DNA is TGTGCCAGCAGCTTGGCTGGGGGGCCCCACAATGAGCAGTTCTTC.

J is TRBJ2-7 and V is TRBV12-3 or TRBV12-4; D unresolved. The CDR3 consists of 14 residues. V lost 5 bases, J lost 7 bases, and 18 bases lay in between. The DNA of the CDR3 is TGTGCCAGCAGTCCACCACGCCCCTACAATGAGCAGTACGTC. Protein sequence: CASSPPRPYNEQYV.

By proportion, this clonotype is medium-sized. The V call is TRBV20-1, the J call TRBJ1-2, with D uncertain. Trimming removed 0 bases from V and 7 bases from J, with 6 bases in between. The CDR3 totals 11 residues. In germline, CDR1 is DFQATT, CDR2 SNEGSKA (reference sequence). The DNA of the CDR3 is TGCAGTGCTAGAGAGGATCCTGGCTACACCTTC. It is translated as CSAREDPGYTF.

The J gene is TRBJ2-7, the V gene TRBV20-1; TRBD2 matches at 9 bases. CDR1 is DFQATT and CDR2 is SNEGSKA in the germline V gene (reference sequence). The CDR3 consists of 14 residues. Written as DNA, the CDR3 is TGCAGTGCTAGAGTAAAGCGGGGGGCCTGCGAGCAGCACGTC. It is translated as CSARVKRGACEQHV.

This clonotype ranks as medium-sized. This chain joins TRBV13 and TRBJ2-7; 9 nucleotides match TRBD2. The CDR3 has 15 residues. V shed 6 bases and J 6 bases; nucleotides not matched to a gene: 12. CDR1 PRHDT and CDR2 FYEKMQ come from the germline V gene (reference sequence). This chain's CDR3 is CASRSRGGLSREQYV. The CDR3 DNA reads TGTGCCAGCAGGTCGCGGGGGGGGTTGAGTCGCGAGCAGTACGTC.

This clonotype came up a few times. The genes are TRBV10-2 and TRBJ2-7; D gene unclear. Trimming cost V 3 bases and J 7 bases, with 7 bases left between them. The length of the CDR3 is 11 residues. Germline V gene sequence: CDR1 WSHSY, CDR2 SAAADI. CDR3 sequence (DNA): TGCGCCAGCAGTGAACTCGATGAGCAGTACGTC. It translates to CASSELDEQYV.

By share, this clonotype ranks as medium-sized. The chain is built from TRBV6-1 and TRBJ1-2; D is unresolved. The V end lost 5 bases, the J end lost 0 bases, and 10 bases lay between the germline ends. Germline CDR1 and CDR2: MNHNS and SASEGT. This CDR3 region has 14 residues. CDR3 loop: CASSKRETNYGYTF. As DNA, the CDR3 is TGTGCCAGCAGTAAACGGGAAACTAACTATGGCTACACCTTC.

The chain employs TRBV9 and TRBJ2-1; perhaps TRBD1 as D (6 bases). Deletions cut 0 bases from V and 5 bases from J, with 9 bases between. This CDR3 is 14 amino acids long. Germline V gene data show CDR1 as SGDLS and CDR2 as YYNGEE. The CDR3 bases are TGTGCCAGCAGCGTAGTAGGACAGAACAATGAGCAGTTCTTC. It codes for CASSVVGQNNEQFF.

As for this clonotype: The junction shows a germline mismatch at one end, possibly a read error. Written as DNA, the CDR3 is TGTGCCAGCAGCGAATTGGGGTCAGCCTTCATGAACACTGAAGCTTTCTTT. Protein product: CASSELGSAFMNTEAFF. The rearrangement links TRBV25-1 to TRBJ1-1, with D unclear. Germline CDR1 is MGHDK and CDR2 is SYGVNS. The CDR3 totals 17 residues. Based on the CDR3 plus reference TRBV25-1 and TRBJ1-1, the full variable domain is EADIYQTPRYLVIGTGKKITLECSQTMGHDKMYWYQQDPGMELHLIHYSYGVNSTEKGDLSSESTVSRIRTEHFPLTLESARPSHTSQYLCASSELGSAFMNTEAFFGQGTRLTVV.

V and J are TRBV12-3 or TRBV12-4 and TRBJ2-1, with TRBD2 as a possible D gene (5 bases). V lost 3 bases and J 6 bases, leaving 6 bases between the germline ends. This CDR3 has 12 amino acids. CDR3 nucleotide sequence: TGTGCCAGCAGTTTGGGAGCCAATGAGCAGTTCTTC. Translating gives CASSLGANEQFF.

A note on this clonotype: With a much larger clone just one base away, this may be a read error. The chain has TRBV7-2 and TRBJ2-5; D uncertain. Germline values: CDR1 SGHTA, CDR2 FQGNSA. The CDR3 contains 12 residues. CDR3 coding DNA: TGTGCCAGCAGCACCTATCAAGAGACCAAGTACTTC. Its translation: CASSTYQETKYF.

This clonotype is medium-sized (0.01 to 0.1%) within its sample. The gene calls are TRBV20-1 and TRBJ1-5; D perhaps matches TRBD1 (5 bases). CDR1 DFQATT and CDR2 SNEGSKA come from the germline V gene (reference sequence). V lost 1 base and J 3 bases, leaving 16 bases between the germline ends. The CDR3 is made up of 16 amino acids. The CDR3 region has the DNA TGCAGTGCTAGAGCCCTGGCAGGGCCGATCAATCAGCCCCAGCATTTT. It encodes CSARALAGPINQPQHF.

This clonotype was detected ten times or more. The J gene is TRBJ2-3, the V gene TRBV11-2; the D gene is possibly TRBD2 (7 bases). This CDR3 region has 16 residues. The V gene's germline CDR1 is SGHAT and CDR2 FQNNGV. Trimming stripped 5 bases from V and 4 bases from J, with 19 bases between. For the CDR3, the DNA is TGTGCCAGCAGCCCCATCGGAGGGGGGGCCTCAGATACGCAGTATTTT. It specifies CASSPIGGGASDTQYF.

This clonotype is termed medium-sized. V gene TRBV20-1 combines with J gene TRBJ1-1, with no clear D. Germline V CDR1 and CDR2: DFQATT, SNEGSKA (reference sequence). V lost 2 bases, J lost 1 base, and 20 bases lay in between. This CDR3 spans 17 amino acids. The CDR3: CSARSPPGGQTNTEAFF. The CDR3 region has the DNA TGCAGTGCTAGATCCCCCCCCGGAGGTCAGACGAACACTGAAGCTTTCTTT.